Listed below are T cell receptor beta chains from one sample, sequenced in a study of blood T cell repertoires in COVID-19. Clones were sequenced by immunoSEQ multiplex PCR, and TCRdb holds only the in-frame ones, with some missing. Of 100,000 to 150,000 clones listed, around four fifths are singletons. The sample consisted of peripheral blood. The receptors derive from a man in his forties with active or convalescent COVID-19. The CDR3 runs from the conserved cysteine through the conserved F or W. The D gene is left open where the match is weak. For some rows the clone size is stated as once, few or many, or as a class when expanded; others skip it.

d_call: TRBD1; v_call: TRBV5-6; j_call: TRBJ1-5; clone_size: .; cdr3_length: 17; cdr3_nt: TGTGCCAGCAGCAGAAGATTACAGGGGGCGGAATTGCAGCCCCAGCATTTT; cdr3_aa: CASSRRLQGAELQPQHF
d_call: .; v_call: TRBV11-3; j_call: TRBJ2-2; clone_size: .; cdr3_length: 14; cdr3_nt: TGTGCCAGCAGCAACCGACAGTCCCCCGGGGAGCTGTTTTTT; cdr3_aa: CASSNRQSPGELFF
d_call: .; v_call: TRBV6-5; j_call: TRBJ1-1; clone_size: .; cdr3_length: 15; cdr3_nt: TGTGCCAGCAGTCCTGAGGGGGGGACGGGCACTGAAGCTTTCTTT; cdr3_aa: CASSPEGGTGTEAFF
d_call: .; v_call: TRBV15; j_call: TRBJ1-5; clone_size: few; cdr3_length: 14; cdr3_nt: TGTGCCACCAGCAGAGGAGGAAATAATCAGCCCCAGCATTTT; cdr3_aa: CATSRGGNNQPQHF
d_call: TRBD2; v_call: TRBV7-3; j_call: TRBJ2-2; clone_size: .; cdr3_length: 14; cdr3_nt: TGTGCCAGCAGCTTGGGACTAGCCAGCGGGGAGCTGTTTTTT; cdr3_aa: CASSLGLASGELFF
d_call: .; v_call: TRBV7-2; j_call: TRBJ2-7; clone_size: .; cdr3_length: 15; cdr3_nt: TGTGCCAGCAGCTTAGTCCCGGAGGGGCCCTACGAGCAGTACTTC; cdr3_aa: CASSLVPEGPYEQYF
d_call: .; v_call: TRBV15; j_call: TRBJ2-5; clone_size: .; cdr3_length: 14; cdr3_nt: TGTGCCACCAGCAGAGCGCAGTCCGAAGAGACCCAGTACTTC; cdr3_aa: CATSRAQSEETQYF
d_call: TRBD1; v_call: TRBV14; j_call: TRBJ1-2; clone_size: .; cdr3_length: 14; cdr3_nt: TGTGCCAGCAGCGAAGTCGGACAGGCTGGTGGCTACACCTTC; cdr3_aa: CASSEVGQAGGYTF
d_call: .; v_call: TRBV6-5; j_call: TRBJ1-3; clone_size: .; cdr3_length: 15; cdr3_nt: TGTGCCAGCAGTTACTCCGAGGTGCCAGGAAACACCATATATTTT; cdr3_aa: CASSYSEVPGNTIYF
d_call: TRBD1; v_call: TRBV7-3; j_call: TRBJ1-1; clone_size: .; cdr3_length: 13; cdr3_nt: TGTGCCAGCTCCCAGGGGGCCCACACTGAAGCTTTCTTT; cdr3_aa: CASSQGAHTEAFF
d_call: .; v_call: TRBV5-1; j_call: TRBJ1-2; clone_size: .; cdr3_length: 12; cdr3_nt: TGCGCCAGCGGGTCAGGGGAAGCGACCTACACCTTC; cdr3_aa: CASGSGEATYTF
d_call: TRBD1; v_call: TRBV11-2; j_call: TRBJ2-5; clone_size: .; cdr3_length: 15; cdr3_nt: TGTGCCAGCAGCTCACGCCAGGGGGCAGGAGAGACCCAGTACTTC; cdr3_aa: CASSSRQGAGETQYF
d_call: TRBD1; v_call: TRBV6-5; j_call: TRBJ2-7; clone_size: .; cdr3_length: 13; cdr3_nt: TGTGCCAGCAAAATGGGACAGATCAACGAGCAGTACTTC; cdr3_aa: CASKMGQINEQYF
d_call: .; v_call: TRBV27; j_call: TRBJ1-2; clone_size: .; cdr3_length: 13; cdr3_nt: TGTGCCAGCATGTTGTTACAGGGATATGGCTACACCTTC; cdr3_aa: CASMLLQGYGYTF
d_call: TRBD2; v_call: TRBV6-5; j_call: TRBJ2-5; clone_size: .; cdr3_length: 13; cdr3_nt: TGTGCCAGCATGACTAGCGGTAAAGAGACCCAGTACTTC; cdr3_aa: CASMTSGKETQYF
d_call: .; v_call: TRBV3-1/TRBV3-2; j_call: TRBJ2-5; clone_size: .; cdr3_length: 17; cdr3_nt: TGTGCCAGCAGCCAAGAAGGGGGAGCGGGGACCCCTGAGACCCAGTACTTC; cdr3_aa: CASSQEGGAGTPETQYF
d_call: TRBD1; v_call: TRBV7-2; j_call: TRBJ1-2; clone_size: .; cdr3_length: 16; cdr3_nt: TGTGCCAGCAGTTCGACGAGGGGGCAGGGGGCGAATGGCTACACCTTC; cdr3_aa: CASSSTRGQGANGYTF
d_call: .; v_call: TRBV30; j_call: TRBJ1-5; clone_size: .; cdr3_length: 14; cdr3_nt: TGTGCCTGGAGGCCCGGGATGGGCAATCAGCCCCAGCATTTT; cdr3_aa: CAWRPGMGNQPQHF
d_call: .; v_call: TRBV5-4; j_call: TRBJ1-4; clone_size: few; cdr3_length: 15; cdr3_nt: TGTGCCAGCAGCCCAGTGTCGGGGTCTAATGAAAAACTGTTTTTT; cdr3_aa: CASSPVSGSNEKLFF
d_call: TRBD2; v_call: TRBV6-1; j_call: TRBJ2-5; clone_size: few; cdr3_length: 15; cdr3_nt: TGTGCCAGCAGTGAAATAGCGGGGGCCCAAGAGACCCAGTACTTC; cdr3_aa: CASSEIAGAQETQYF
d_call: TRBD2; v_call: TRBV9; j_call: TRBJ2-3; clone_size: .; cdr3_length: 15; cdr3_nt: TGTGCCAGCAGCGTTCCTAGCGGGAACACAGATACGCAGTATTTT; cdr3_aa: CASSVPSGNTDTQYF
d_call: .; v_call: TRBV7-9; j_call: TRBJ1-6; clone_size: once; cdr3_length: 16; cdr3_nt: TGTGCCAGCACGCGATCCGGGGGGGCTGATAATTCACCCCTCCACTTT; cdr3_aa: CASTRSGGADNSPLHF
d_call: TRBD2; v_call: TRBV7-3; j_call: TRBJ2-1; clone_size: .; cdr3_length: 16; cdr3_nt: TGTGCCAGCAGCTCGAAATCTAGCGGGGGGGCCCATGAGCAGTTCTTC; cdr3_aa: CASSSKSSGGAHEQFF
d_call: .; v_call: TRBV19; j_call: TRBJ1-2; clone_size: many; cdr3_length: 15; cdr3_nt: TGTGCCAGCCTACCGACAGGTTCTCCTAACTATGGCTACACCTTC; cdr3_aa: CASLPTGSPNYGYTF
d_call: .; v_call: TRBV7-9; j_call: TRBJ2-2; clone_size: .; cdr3_length: 15; cdr3_nt: TGTGCCAGCAGGCTGCAGGGGTGGGGCACCGGGGAGCTGTTTTTT; cdr3_aa: CASRLQGWGTGELFF
d_call: .; v_call: TRBV25-1; j_call: TRBJ1-4; clone_size: .; cdr3_length: 15; cdr3_nt: TGTGCCAGCAGTTCCGTGACAGGCGCTAATGAAAAACTGTTTTTT; cdr3_aa: CASSSVTGANEKLFF
d_call: TRBD1; v_call: TRBV6-6; j_call: TRBJ1-2; clone_size: .; cdr3_length: 15; cdr3_nt: TGTGCCAGCAGTTCTACAGGGGGCGCTTTAATTGGCTACACCTTC; cdr3_aa: CASSSTGGALIGYTF
d_call: TRBD1; v_call: TRBV6-5; j_call: TRBJ1-2; clone_size: many; cdr3_length: 12; cdr3_nt: TGTGCCAGCAGTAGACAGGGGAATGGCTACACCTTC; cdr3_aa: CASSRQGNGYTF
d_call: .; v_call: TRBV12-3/TRBV12-4; j_call: TRBJ2-1; clone_size: .; cdr3_length: 12; cdr3_nt: TGTGCCAGCAGCGGACTGCACAATGAGCAGTTCTTC; cdr3_aa: CASSGLHNEQFF
d_call: TRBD1; v_call: TRBV4-2; j_call: TRBJ2-7; clone_size: once; cdr3_length: 14; cdr3_nt: TGTGCCAGCAGCCAAGGGGACAGCTCCTACGAGCAGTACTTC; cdr3_aa: CASSQGDSSYEQYF
d_call: TRBD1; v_call: TRBV19; j_call: TRBJ1-6; clone_size: .; cdr3_length: 14; cdr3_nt: TGTGCCAGTAGTGTCCGGGACAGGGGTTCACCCCTCCACTTT; cdr3_aa: CASSVRDRGSPLHF
d_call: TRBD1; v_call: TRBV7-9; j_call: TRBJ1-1; clone_size: .; cdr3_length: 16; cdr3_nt: TGTGCCAGCAGCTTCGGTCCCGGGACAGGGAGCCCTGAAGCTTTCTTT; cdr3_aa: CASSFGPGTGSPEAFF
d_call: .; v_call: TRBV19; j_call: TRBJ2-3; clone_size: .; cdr3_length: 14; cdr3_nt: TGTGCCAGCAAGGACGGTGGGGCCACAGATACGCAGTATTTT; cdr3_aa: CASKDGGATDTQYF
d_call: TRBD2; v_call: TRBV18; j_call: TRBJ2-1; clone_size: .; cdr3_length: 18; cdr3_nt: TGTGCCAGCTCACCACCGAAAGGACCCGGGGGGGACTACAATGAGCAGTTCTTC; cdr3_aa: CASSPPKGPGGDYNEQFF
d_call: .; v_call: TRBV27; j_call: TRBJ2-1; clone_size: few; cdr3_length: 17; cdr3_nt: TGTGCCAGCAGTTTATTTATGGCGGTGAGCTCCTACAATGAGCAGTTCTTC; cdr3_aa: CASSLFMAVSSYNEQFF
d_call: .; v_call: TRBV13; j_call: TRBJ2-3; clone_size: .; cdr3_length: 12; cdr3_nt: TGTGCCAGCAGCCTAAGCACAGATACGCAGTATTTT; cdr3_aa: CASSLSTDTQYF
d_call: TRBD2; v_call: TRBV9; j_call: TRBJ2-5; clone_size: .; cdr3_length: 16; cdr3_nt: TGTGCCAGCAGCGCCCTTAGCGGGGGGTCCCAAGAGACCCAGTACTTC; cdr3_aa: CASSALSGGSQETQYF
d_call: .; v_call: TRBV6-2/TRBV6-3; j_call: TRBJ1-1; clone_size: .; cdr3_length: 13; cdr3_nt: TGTGCCAGCAGTTCACAGGGTAACACTGAAGCTTTCTTT; cdr3_aa: CASSSQGNTEAFF
d_call: TRBD2; v_call: TRBV5-1; j_call: TRBJ2-3; clone_size: .; cdr3_length: 15; cdr3_nt: TGCGCCAGCAGCTCGAAGCGGGGGAACACAGATACGCAGTATTTT; cdr3_aa: CASSSKRGNTDTQYF
d_call: .; v_call: TRBV19; j_call: TRBJ2-7; clone_size: .; cdr3_length: 13; cdr3_nt: TGTGCCAGTAGTATTGGAGACAGTTACGAGCAGTACTTC; cdr3_aa: CASSIGDSYEQYF
d_call: TRBD2; v_call: TRBV4-2; j_call: TRBJ2-3; clone_size: .; cdr3_length: 18; cdr3_nt: TGTGCCAGCAGCCAAGATAGGAGCGGGGGGGGATGGTCGGATACGCAGTATTTT; cdr3_aa: CASSQDRSGGGWSDTQYF
d_call: .; v_call: TRBV5-1; j_call: TRBJ2-7; clone_size: .; cdr3_length: 14; cdr3_nt: TGCGCCAGCAGCTTGGACCGGGTCGGCCACGAGCAGTACTTC; cdr3_aa: CASSLDRVGHEQYF
d_call: TRBD1; v_call: TRBV5-1; j_call: TRBJ2-5; clone_size: few; cdr3_length: 14; cdr3_nt: TGCGCCAGCAGCCATGGACAGGGACAAGAGACCCAGTACTTC; cdr3_aa: CASSHGQGQETQYF
d_call: .; v_call: TRBV5-5; j_call: TRBJ1-2; clone_size: .; cdr3_length: 13; cdr3_nt: TGTGCCAGCAGCCCTGGGAGTGGAATGCGCTACACCTTC; cdr3_aa: CASSPGSGMRYTF
d_call: TRBD1; v_call: TRBV6-6; j_call: TRBJ1-4; clone_size: .; cdr3_length: 15; cdr3_nt: TGTGCCAGCAGGGGGGCGACAGGGGGCACTGAAAAACTGTTTTTT; cdr3_aa: CASRGATGGTEKLFF
d_call: .; v_call: TRBV5-1; j_call: TRBJ2-5; clone_size: .; cdr3_length: 14; cdr3_nt: TGCGCCAGCAGCTTGGCTGGCAACCAAGAGACCCAGTACTTC; cdr3_aa: CASSLAGNQETQYF
d_call: TRBD2; v_call: TRBV7-2; j_call: TRBJ2-7; clone_size: .; cdr3_length: 15; cdr3_nt: TGTGCCAGCAGCGCGTTAGCGGGGGGGGCCTACGAGCAGTACTTC; cdr3_aa: CASSALAGGAYEQYF
d_call: .; v_call: TRBV7-9; j_call: TRBJ1-3; clone_size: .; cdr3_length: 15; cdr3_nt: TGTGCCAGCAGCTTAGTAGGGGTTAAGGCAAACACCATATATTTT; cdr3_aa: CASSLVGVKANTIYF
d_call: .; v_call: TRBV10-3; j_call: TRBJ1-2; clone_size: once; cdr3_length: 12; cdr3_nt: TGTGCCATCAGTACAGAGAACTATGGCTACACCTTC; cdr3_aa: CAISTENYGYTF
d_call: TRBD2; v_call: TRBV6-5; j_call: TRBJ2-7; clone_size: .; cdr3_length: 14; cdr3_nt: TGTGCCAGCACAACTAGCGGGGGTCCCTACGAGCAGTACTTC; cdr3_aa: CASTTSGGPYEQYF
d_call: TRBD1; v_call: TRBV4-1; j_call: TRBJ2-1; clone_size: many; cdr3_length: 16; cdr3_nt: TGCGCCAGCAGCCGCTCCCGGGACAGGGACTACAATGAGCAGTTCTTC; cdr3_aa: CASSRSRDRDYNEQFF
d_call: .; v_call: TRBV6-5; j_call: TRBJ2-3; clone_size: .; cdr3_length: 14; cdr3_nt: TGTGCCAGCAGTCCCGGGGGGCCGGCAGATACGCAGTATTTT; cdr3_aa: CASSPGGPADTQYF
d_call: .; v_call: TRBV9; j_call: TRBJ2-2; clone_size: .; cdr3_length: 13; cdr3_nt: TGTGCCAGCAGCGTAGTGGCCACCGGGGAGCTGTTTTTT; cdr3_aa: CASSVVATGELFF
d_call: .; v_call: TRBV7-2; j_call: TRBJ1-6; clone_size: .; cdr3_length: 14; cdr3_nt: TGTGCCAGCAGCCGGGGGGGGATAGGGTCACCCCTCCACTTT; cdr3_aa: CASSRGGIGSPLHF
d_call: .; v_call: TRBV5-4; j_call: TRBJ2-1; clone_size: .; cdr3_length: 12; cdr3_nt: TGTGCCAGCAGCTGGGGGCGGGATGAGCAGTTCTTC; cdr3_aa: CASSWGRDEQFF